The next 28 T cell receptor beta chains were all read from a single sample in a study of T cell changes during pregnancy in multiple sclerosis (dated by TCRdb to the late 2010s). To prepare the library, the immunoSEQ multiplex PCR assay was applied. TCRdb mirrors the immuneACCESS table, restricted to in-frame sequences. Some clones are absent from its copies; in checked studies, under half trace to an unresolved V gene, and the reason for the others is unknown. This sample lists 60,000 to 65,000 clones; around 92% were detected once. 2.5% to 3.5% of the sample is in the top ten clones. Source: peripheral blood, taken in the second trimester of pregnancy. These TCRs come from a female donor in good health, enrolled as a control in a pregnancy study.

The rearrangement links TRBV2 to TRBJ2-3, with 11 bases aligning to TRBD1. Germline assignment: CDR1 SNHLY and CDR2 FYNNEI. The CDR3 has 14 residues. V dropped 7 bases and J dropped 5; count of bases not matched to a gene: 5. CDR3 sequence: CASNGQGAGDTQYF. The CDR3 region has the DNA TGTGCCAGCAACGGACAGGGGGCTGGAGATACGCAGTATTTT.

This clone came up once. V gene TRBV10-3 combines with J gene TRBJ1-5; D gene unclear. The CDR3 loop spans 16 amino acids. Looked up from germline, CDR1 is ENHRY and CDR2 is SYGVKD. Between the trimmed V and J ends, which lost 2 bases and 1 base, there was a span of 12 bases. The CDR3 DNA sequence: TGTGCCATCAGTGAGAGGCCCCTAGAAAGCAATCAGCCCCAGCATTTT. It specifies CAISERPLESNQPQHF.

V and J are TRBV2 and TRBJ2-5; D not certain. Germline loops: CDR1 SNHLY, CDR2 FYNNEI. There are 17 residues in the CDR3. The V end was cut by 0 bases, the J end by 2 bases, with 16 bases between. The CDR3 nucleotides read TGTGCCAGCAGTGAAGCGTTGGCTAGTCTTTGGCAAGAGACCCAGTACTTC. Its protein is CASSEALASLWQETQYF.

The chain joins TRBV28 to TRBJ1-1; tentatively, D is TRBD1 (6 bases). V lost 6 bases and J 6 bases, leaving 11 bases between the germline ends. The germline V gene has CDR1 MDHEN and CDR2 SYDVKM. The CDR3 has 12 amino acids. The CDR3 loop is CASSLDRAEAFF. The DNA for the CDR3 is TGTGCCAGCAGCCTGGACAGAGCTGAAGCTTTCTTT.

The chain joins TRBV7-2 to TRBJ1-2; 7 bases match TRBD1. V shed 1 base, J shed 4 bases, and the junction held 3 bases outside the gene matches. CDR3 length: 14 amino acids. Looked up from germline, CDR1 is SGHTA and CDR2 is FQGNSA. CDR3 nucleotide sequence: TGTGCCAGCAGCTTAGTAGGGACAGCCTATGGCTACACCTTC. This sequence encodes CASSLVGTAYGYTF.

The V and J genes are TRBV5-4 and TRBJ2-5; possible D gene TRBD1, 6 bases. Germline CDR1 SGHNT, CDR2 YYREEE (reference sequence). Trimming pared 1 base from V and 4 bases from J, leaving 14 bases between. The CDR3 contains 15 residues. The CDR3 coding sequence is TGTGCCAGCAGCTTGAAGGTACAGGGTCGAGAGACCCAGTACTTC. Translating it yields CASSLKVQGRETQYF.

The V gene is TRBV4-2, the J gene TRBJ2-1, with TRBD2 matching over 13 bases. Unmatched junction bases numbered 6, after V lost 1 base and J lost 6 bases. Germline V lookup: CDR1 LGHNA, CDR2 YNFKEQ. CDR3 length: 17 residues. CDR3: CASSQGPGLAGLNEQFF. Written as DNA, the CDR3 is TGTGCCAGCAGCCAAGGCCCGGGACTAGCGGGACTCAATGAGCAGTTCTTC.

This clone showed up just once. The chain uses TRBV10-3 and TRBJ2-5; 8 nucleotides line up with TRBD2. The CDR3 is 16 residues long. V lost 3 bases, J lost 5 bases, and 11 bases stayed unmatched. Germline lookup yields CDR1 ENHRY and CDR2 SYGVKD. The CDR3 here is CAISDRGRISGETQYF. The CDR3 nucleotides are TGTGCCATCAGTGATCGCGGGAGGATTTCGGGGGAGACCCAGTACTTC.

A single count supports this clone. The rearrangement links TRBV7-9 to TRBJ1-1, with D perhaps TRBD1 (5 bases). The V end lost 0 bases, the J end lost 5 bases, and 10 bases lay between the germline ends. The CDR3 loop spans 14 amino acids. Germline V CDR1 and CDR2: SEHNR, FQNEAQ (reference sequence). CDR3 region: CASSLAGGLTEAFF. DNA for the CDR3: TGTGCCAGCAGCTTAGCGGGGGGGTTAACTGAAGCTTTCTTT. The full variable domain, with the rest looked up from reference TRBV7-9 and TRBJ1-1, is DTGVSQNPRHKITKRGQNVTFRCDPISEHNRLYWYRQTLGQGPEFLTYFQNEAQLEKSRLLSDRFSAERPKGSFSTLEIQRTEQGDSAMYLCASSLAGGLTEAFFGQGTRLTVV.

The chain recombines TRBV4-2 with TRBJ1-5; D call uncertain. Germline V gene sequence: CDR1 LGHNA, CDR2 YNFKEQ. Between the trimmed V and J ends, which lost 1 base and 2 bases, there was a span of 3 bases. The CDR3 sequence is 13 residues long. CDR3: CASSQAGNQPQHF. CDR3 coding DNA: TGTGCCAGCAGCCAAGCGGGCAATCAGCCCCAGCATTTT.

The gene calls are TRBV19 and TRBJ1-4, with D possibly matching TRBD1 (6 bases). CDR3 length: 12 amino acids. Germline CDR1 is LNHDA and CDR2 is SQIVND (reference sequence). Trimming took off 9 bases at V and 8 bases at J, with 13 bases between the two ends. The CDR3: CASRQDFEKLFF. CDR3 sequence (DNA): TGTGCCAGCCGACAGGACTTCGAAAAACTGTTTTTT. Variable domain in full (rest from reference TRBV19 and TRBJ1-4): DGGITQSPKYLFRKEGQNVTLSCEQNLNHDAMYWYRQDPGQGLRLIYYSQIVNDFQKGDIAEGYSVSREKKESFPLTVTSAQKNPTAFYLCASRQDFEKLFFGSGTQLSVL.

This chain uses TRBV6-5 with TRBJ1-4; 7 nucleotides match TRBD1. V shed 4 bases and J 7 bases; nucleotides not matched to a gene: 9. The CDR3 is 15 amino acids. CDR1 and CDR2 from the germline V gene are MNHEY and SVGAGI. The CDR3: CASSSRQGKSEKLFF. Written as DNA, the CDR3 is TGTGCCAGCAGTTCCCGACAGGGAAAGTCTGAAAAACTGTTTTTT.

The sample holds one count of this clone. The gene calls are TRBV28 and TRBJ1-1; D unresolved. The CDR3 consists of 13 residues. Looked up from germline, CDR1 is MDHEN and CDR2 is SYDVKM. Between the trimmed V and J ends, which lost 8 bases and 0 bases, there was a span of 10 bases. CDR3 in DNA: TGTGCCAGCTTCCCCCACATGAACACTGAAGCTTTCTTT. Protein product: CASFPHMNTEAFF.

The V call is TRBV30, the J call TRBJ1-2, with a weak D call TRBD1 (6 bases). This CDR3 is built from 11 residues. Trimming pared 5 bases from V and 8 bases from J, leaving 12 bases between. Germline V gives CDR1 GTSNPN, CDR2 SVGIG (reference sequence). The chain's CDR3 is CAWGTIRGYTF. In DNA form, the CDR3 reads TGTGCCTGGGGGACAATTAGAGGCTACACCTTC.

The V and J genes are TRBV30 and TRBJ2-2; D might be TRBD2 (7 bases). The ends were cut back, 0 bases at V and 4 bases at J, with 12 bases in the middle. CDR3 length: 15 residues. Germline-derived CDR1 and CDR2 are GTSNPN and SVGIG (reference sequence). As DNA, the CDR3 is TGTGCCTGGAGTGTAGGTGGGGGGGCCACCGGGGAGCTGTTTTTT. Translated, it gives CAWSVGGGATGELFF.

This clone was detected only a few times. The chain recombines TRBV9 with TRBJ2-7, with TRBD2 matching 9 bases. J was trimmed by 5 bases and V by 4 bases; bases with no gene match: 13. The CDR3 loop spans 16 amino acids. Germline V gene lookup returns CDR1 SGDLS and CDR2 YYNGEE. The chain's CDR3 is CASSSRTSATANEQYF. CDR3 coding DNA: TGTGCCAGCAGCTCGCGGACTAGCGCGACCGCCAACGAGCAGTACTTC.

This clone has just a few counts. The chain has TRBV28 and TRBJ2-4, with TRBD2 matching over 11 bases. The CDR3 consists of 17 residues. Unmatched junction bases numbered 8, after V lost 6 bases and J lost 1 base. From germline, CDR1 is MDHEN and CDR2 SYDVKM. The CDR3 bases are TGTGCCAGCAGCACGCTACTAGCGGGAGAGGCCAAAAACATTCAGTACTTC. Protein: CASSTLLAGEAKNIQYF.

This clone showed up just once. The chain uses TRBV7-9 and TRBJ2-1; 10 bases match TRBD1. CDR3 length: 16 amino acids. Unmatched junction bases numbered 11, after V lost 5 bases and J lost 7 bases. CDR1 and CDR2 (germline): SEHNR, FQNEAQ (reference sequence). For the CDR3, the DNA is TGTGCCAGCAGCCCGTCCATGGGACAGGGGCAAAATGAGCAGTTCTTC. Its protein is CASSPSMGQGQNEQFF.

The chain employs TRBV5-6 and TRBJ1-5; 8 bases agree with TRBD1. This CDR3 spans 17 amino acids. With 4 bases clipped from V and 6 bases from J, the junction kept 15 bases outside the gene matches. The V gene's germline CDR1 is SGHDT and CDR2 YYEEEE. CDR3 protein: CASSTLQSQGVSQPQHF. The CDR3 coding sequence is TGTGCCAGCAGCACCCTTCAGTCACAGGGGGTCTCTCAGCCCCAGCATTTT.

The chain uses TRBV29-1 and TRBJ2-7; 11 bases are shared with TRBD2. The CDR3 runs 15 residues. CDR1 and CDR2 from the germline V gene are SQVTM and ANQGSEA. J gave up 1 base and V 7 bases, and 9 bases lay outside the gene matches. In DNA form, the CDR3 reads TGCAGCGCTGAGTTGACTAGCGGGATTTCCTACGAGCAGTACTTC. Residues: CSAELTSGISYEQYF.

This chain joins TRBV5-6 and TRBJ2-3, with 7 nucleotides matching TRBD1. With 0 bases clipped from V and 3 bases from J, the junction kept 4 bases outside the gene matches. The CDR3 totals 15 residues. Germline V gene sequence: CDR1 SGHDT, CDR2 YYEEEE. The CDR3 sequence is CASSLVGQSTDTQYF. In nucleotides, the CDR3 is TGTGCCAGCAGCTTGGTGGGACAGAGTACAGATACGCAGTATTTT.

Here the CDR3 DNA reads TGTGCCAGCAGCATGGACAGGGTAGGCGGCTACACCTTC. This encodes CASSMDRVGGYTF. The J gene is TRBJ1-2, the V gene TRBV5-4, with 8 bases aligning to TRBD1. The CDR3 contains 13 residues. Germline V gene sequence: CDR1 SGHNT, CDR2 YYREEE (reference sequence). The J segment lost 8 bases and the V segment lost 4 bases, leaving 7 bases of the junction unmatched.

V is TRBV6-6 and J is TRBJ1-5; D might be TRBD1 (5 bases). Deletions cut 7 bases from V and 4 bases from J, with 8 bases between. The CDR3 extends over 12 amino acids. CDR1 is MNHNY and CDR2 is SVGAGI in the germline V gene (reference sequence). The CDR3 DNA follows: TGTGCCAGCAAGACAGATAATCAGCCCCAGCATTTT. This codes for CASKTDNQPQHF.

This chain joins TRBV27 and TRBJ2-2; 8 bases line up with TRBD2. CDR1 is MNHEY, CDR2 SMNVEV, per germline (reference sequence). Losses at the gene ends were 3 bases for V and 5 bases for J; bases not matched to a gene: 5. This CDR3 spans 15 amino acids. The CDR3 protein is CASSFEVAGTGELFF. The CDR3 DNA follows: TGTGCCAGCAGTTTCGAGGTAGCGGGAACCGGGGAGCTGTTTTTT.

The V gene is TRBV18, the J gene TRBJ2-1; D is perhaps TRBD2 (5 bases). V was cut by 2 bases and J by 6 bases, with 11 bases left in between. The germline gives CDR1 KGHSH, CDR2 LQKENI. The CDR3 extends over 14 amino acids. CDR3 protein: CASSPGLATNEQFF. In DNA form, the CDR3 reads TGTGCCAGCTCACCAGGGCTAGCTACCAATGAGCAGTTCTTC.

CDR3 protein: CASSTSGRVHEQFF. CDR3 DNA: TGTGCCAGCAGCACCAGCGGGCGGGTCCATGAGCAGTTCTTC. V and J are TRBV9 and TRBJ2-1, with D possibly being TRBD2 (6 bases). This CDR3 spans 14 amino acids. The germline V gene encodes CDR1 SGDLS and CDR2 YYNGEE. Trimming pared 4 bases from V and 8 bases from J, leaving 16 bases between.

This chain connects TRBV6-6 to TRBJ1-3, with D perhaps TRBD1 (6 bases). The CDR3 has 14 residues. Germline assignment: CDR1 MNHNY and CDR2 SVGAGI (reference sequence). Trimming took off 6 bases at V and 2 bases at J, with 11 bases between the two ends. This CDR3 is CASRGGTTGNTIYF. CDR3 nucleotide sequence: TGTGCCAGCAGGGGGGGGACAACTGGAAACACCATATATTTT.

The chain uses TRBV30 and TRBJ1-6; perhaps TRBD1 as D (5 bases). Germline V gene sequence: CDR1 GTSNPN, CDR2 SVGIG (reference sequence). The V and J ends lost 7 bases and 8 bases respectively, with 15 bases between them. CDR3 length: 13 amino acids. The chain's CDR3 is CAFTPGRHSPLHF. Written as DNA, the CDR3 is TGTGCCTTCACCCCAGGGAGGCATTCACCCCTCCACTTT.